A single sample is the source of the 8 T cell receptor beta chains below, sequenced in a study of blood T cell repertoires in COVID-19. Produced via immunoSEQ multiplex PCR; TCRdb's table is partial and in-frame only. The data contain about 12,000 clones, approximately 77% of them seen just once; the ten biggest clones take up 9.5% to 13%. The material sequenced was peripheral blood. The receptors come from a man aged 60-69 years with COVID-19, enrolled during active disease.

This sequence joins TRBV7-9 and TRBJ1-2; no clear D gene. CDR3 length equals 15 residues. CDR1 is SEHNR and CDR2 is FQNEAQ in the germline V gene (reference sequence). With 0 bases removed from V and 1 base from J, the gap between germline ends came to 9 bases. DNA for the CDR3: TGTGCCAGCAGCTTAGCGAGACAACTTAACTATGGCTACACCTTC. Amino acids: CASSLARQLNYGYTF.

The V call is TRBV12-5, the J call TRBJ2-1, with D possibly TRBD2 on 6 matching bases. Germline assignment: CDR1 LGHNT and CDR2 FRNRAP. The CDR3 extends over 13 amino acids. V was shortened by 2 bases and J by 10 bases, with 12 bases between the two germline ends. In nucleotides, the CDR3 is TGTGCTAGTGGTTTGTCGTCAGGGAGGGAGCAGTTCTTC. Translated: CASGLSSGREQFF. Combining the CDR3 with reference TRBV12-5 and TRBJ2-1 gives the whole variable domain DARVTQTPRHKVTEMGQEVTMRCQPILGHNTVFWYRQTMMQGLELLAYFRNRAPLDDSGMPKDRFSAEMPDATLATLKIQPSEPRDSAVYFCASGLSSGREQFFGPGTRLTVL.

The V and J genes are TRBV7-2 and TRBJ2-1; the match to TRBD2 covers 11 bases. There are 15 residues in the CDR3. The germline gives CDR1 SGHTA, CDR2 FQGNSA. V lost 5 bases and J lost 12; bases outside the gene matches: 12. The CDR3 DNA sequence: TGTGCCAGCAGCATCCGTAGCGGGGGGGCCCCGACGCAGTTCTTC. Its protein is CASSIRSGGAPTQFF.

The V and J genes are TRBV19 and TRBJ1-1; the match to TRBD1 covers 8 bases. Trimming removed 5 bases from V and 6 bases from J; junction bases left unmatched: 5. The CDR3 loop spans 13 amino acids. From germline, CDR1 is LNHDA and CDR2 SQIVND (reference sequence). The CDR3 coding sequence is TGTGCCAGTAGTCCGACAGGGGTGGCTGAAGCTTTCTTT. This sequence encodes CASSPTGVAEAFF.

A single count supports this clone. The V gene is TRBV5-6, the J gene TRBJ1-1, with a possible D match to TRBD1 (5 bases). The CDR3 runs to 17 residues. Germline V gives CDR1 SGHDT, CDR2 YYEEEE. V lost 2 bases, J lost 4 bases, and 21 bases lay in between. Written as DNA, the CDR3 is TGTGCCAGCAGCTTAGGTTGGGGGGATTCATTCGGCACTGAAGCTTTCTTT. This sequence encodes CASSLGWGDSFGTEAFF.

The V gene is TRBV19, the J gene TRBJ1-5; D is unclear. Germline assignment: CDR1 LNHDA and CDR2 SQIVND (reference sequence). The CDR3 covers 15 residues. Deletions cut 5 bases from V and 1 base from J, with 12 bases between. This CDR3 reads CASSPLGGSNQPQHF. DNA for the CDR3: TGTGCCAGTAGTCCCCTCGGAGGAAGCAATCAGCCCCAGCATTTT.

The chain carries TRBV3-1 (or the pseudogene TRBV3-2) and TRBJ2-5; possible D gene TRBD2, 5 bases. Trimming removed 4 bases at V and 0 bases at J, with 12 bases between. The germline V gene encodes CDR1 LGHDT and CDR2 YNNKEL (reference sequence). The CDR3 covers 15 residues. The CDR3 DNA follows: TGTGCCAGCAGCCCGGGATTAGAGTACCAAGAGACCCAGTACTTC. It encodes CASSPGLEYQETQYF.

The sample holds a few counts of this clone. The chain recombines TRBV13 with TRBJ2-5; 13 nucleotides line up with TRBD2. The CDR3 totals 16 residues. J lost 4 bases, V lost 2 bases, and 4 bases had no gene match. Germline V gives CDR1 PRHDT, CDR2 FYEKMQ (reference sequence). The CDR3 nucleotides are TGTGCCAGCAGCTTATCGACTAGCGGGGGGCCAGAGACCCAGTACTTC. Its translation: CASSLSTSGGPETQYF.